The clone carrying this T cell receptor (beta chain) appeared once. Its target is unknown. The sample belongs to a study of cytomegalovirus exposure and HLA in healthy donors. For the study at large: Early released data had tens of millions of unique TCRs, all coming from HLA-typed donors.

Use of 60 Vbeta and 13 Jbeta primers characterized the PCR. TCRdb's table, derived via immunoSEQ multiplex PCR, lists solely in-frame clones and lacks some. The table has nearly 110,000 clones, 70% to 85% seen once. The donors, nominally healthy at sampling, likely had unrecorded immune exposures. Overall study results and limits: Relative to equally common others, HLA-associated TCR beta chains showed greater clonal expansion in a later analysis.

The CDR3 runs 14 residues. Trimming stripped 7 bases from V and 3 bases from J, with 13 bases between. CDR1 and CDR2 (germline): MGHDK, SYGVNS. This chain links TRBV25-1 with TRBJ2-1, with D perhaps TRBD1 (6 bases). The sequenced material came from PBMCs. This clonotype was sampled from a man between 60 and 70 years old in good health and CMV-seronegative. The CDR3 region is CASTKGGNYNEQFF. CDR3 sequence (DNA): TGTGCCAGCACAAAAGGGGGAAACTACAATGAGCAGTTCTTC.